The clone carrying this TCR beta chain was seen repeatedly, ten times or more. These data are taken from a study of CD8+CD57+ T cells in acquired aplastic anemia. In patients chosen for sequencing, flow cytometry had shown CD8+CD57+ cell expansion. Patients, without exception, had severe acquired aplastic anemia. Trimming shortened V by 0 bases and J by 8 bases, and 7 bases separated the two germline ends. The CDR3 contains 13 residues. Germline CDR1 MNHEY, CDR2 SVGAGI. Genomic DNA templated the TCR beta VDJ and CDR3 profiling. TCRdb re-called the reads through MiXCR, storing one row per CDR3 protein. This table holds roughly 240,000 distinct CDR3 sequences, around 46% found once.

V usage is TRBV6-5 and J usage is TRBJ1-4; D is ambiguous. Sequenced: sorted CD4+, CD8+, or CD8+CD57+ T cells (not recorded which) from PBMCs. The TCR originated in a human donor with aplastic anemia. The CDR3 protein is CASSYSIDEKLFF. Here the CDR3 DNA reads TGTGCCAGCAGTTACTCGATTGACGAAAAACTGTTTTTT.